Below, 8 T cell receptor beta chains from the same sample are listed, as sequenced in a study of early T cells in non-severe SARS-CoV-2 infection. TCRdb reanalysed the 5' RACE reads using MiXCR and keeps one entry per CDR3 protein. The repertoire holds fewer than 35,000 distinct CDR3 sequences, with 9% to 9.5% as singletons. Sequencing was performed on whole blood. The receptors were sampled from an adult who was a healthcare worker with PCR-confirmed SARS-CoV-2 infection or an uninfected control (not recorded which).

This clonotype occurred many times. The rearrangement joins TRBV20-1 to TRBJ2-3; 9 bases fit TRBD2. The CDR3 consists of 15 residues. V shed 5 bases, J shed 2 bases, and the junction held 8 bases outside the gene matches. Germline CDR1 and CDR2: DFQATT and SNEGSKA (reference sequence). The CDR3 here is CSASIAGVFTDTQYF. The CDR3 bases are TGCAGTGCTTCGATAGCGGGGGTTTTCACAGATACGCAGTATTTT.

This clonotype showed up many times. This sequence joins TRBV25-1 and TRBJ2-7, with TRBD1 identical over 9 bases. V was clipped by 7 bases and J by 5 bases; unmatched bases: 6. The CDR3 has 13 residues. Germline V gene sequence: CDR1 MGHDK, CDR2 SYGVNS. In DNA form, the CDR3 reads TGTGCCAGCACTCGACAGGGGGGCCACGAGCAGTACTTC. Its protein is CASTRQGGHEQYF.

This clonotype was seen many times. The rearrangement joins TRBV14 to TRBJ1-2; tentatively, D is TRBD1 (6 bases). This CDR3 has 14 amino acids. Germline V CDR1 and CDR2: SGHDN, FVKESK. The germline V and J ends were trimmed by 0 bases and 9 bases, with 14 bases remaining between them. The chain's CDR3 is CASSQDEGVGSYTF. For the CDR3, the DNA is TGTGCCAGCAGCCAAGATGAGGGGGTCGGGAGCTACACCTTC.

This clonotype showed up many times. J is TRBJ1-2 and V is TRBV19, with D uncertain. Deletions cut 3 bases from V and 2 bases from J, with 7 bases between. The germline V gene encodes CDR1 LNHDA and CDR2 SQIVND (reference sequence). The CDR3 loop spans 13 amino acids. CDR3 residues: CASSINGNYGYTF. In DNA form, the CDR3 reads TGTGCCAGTAGTATTAACGGGAACTATGGCTACACCTTC.

The chain couples TRBV9 to TRBJ1-6; tentative D call: TRBD1 (6 bases). CDR3 length: 15 amino acids. Between the trimmed V and J ends, which lost 0 bases and 9 bases, there was a span of 13 bases. Looked up from germline, CDR1 is SGDLS and CDR2 is YYNGEE. CDR3: CASSVEGGRSSPLHF. The CDR3 bases are TGTGCCAGCAGCGTAGAGGGGGGACGCAGTTCACCCCTCCACTTT.

A few counts support this clonotype. This sequence joins TRBV24-1 and TRBJ2-5, with D possibly TRBD2 on 5 matching bases. Germline loops: CDR1 KGHDR, CDR2 SFDVKD. CDR3 length: 16 residues. V was cut by 3 bases and J by 5 bases, with 18 bases left in between. CDR3 sequence (DNA): TGTGCCACCAGTGATGCAGGAGACTACCGATGGGAGACCCAGTACTTC. Protein: CATSDAGDYRWETQYF.

In regard to this clonotype: A read error may produce the germline difference seen at one junction end. The rearrangement uses TRBV7-9 and TRBJ1-1; no firm D call. This CDR3 has 14 amino acids. Germline CDR1 and CDR2: SEHNR and FQNEAQ (reference sequence). The CDR3 DNA reads as TGTGTCAGCACTGGGGTTTCCAGCTACACTGAAGCTTTCTTT. Residues: CVSTGVSSYTEAFF.

This clonotype occurred many times. The chain couples TRBV5-4 to TRBJ2-7, with 14 bases aligning to TRBD2. J was trimmed by 5 bases and V by 4 bases; bases with no gene match: 5. CDR3 length equals 15 residues. CDR1 SGHNT and CDR2 YYREEE come from the germline V gene (reference sequence). Here the CDR3 reads CASSRTSGGSDEQYF. The CDR3 bases are TGTGCCAGCAGCCGGACTAGCGGGGGGAGCGACGAGCAGTACTTC. Drawing the rest from reference TRBV5-4 and TRBJ2-7, the complete variable domain is ETGVTQSPTHLIKTRGQQVTLRCSSQSGHNTVSWYQQALGQGPQFIFQYYREEENGRGNFPPRFSGLQFPNYSSELNVNALELDDSALYLCASSRTSGGSDEQYFGPGTRLTVT.